A single sample is the source of the 29 T cell receptor beta chains below, sequenced in a study of blood T cell repertoires in COVID-19. Profiled with immunoSEQ multiplex PCR; TCRdb holds only in-frame clones, not every one. Here the sample spans 140,000 or so clones, 80% being singletons. Sequencing used peripheral blood. All receptors come from a woman between 50 and 59 years old with acute or convalescent COVID-19.

This clone was counted ten times or more. The chain couples TRBV11-1 to TRBJ1-1; no definite D call. Germline V gives CDR1 SGHAT, CDR2 FQDESV (reference sequence). Deletions cut 4 bases from V and 2 bases from J, with 11 bases between. The CDR3 sequence is 14 residues long. The CDR3 coding sequence is TGTGCCAGCAGCTCTATGTTGCCTAACACTGAAGCTTTCTTT. It codes for CASSSMLPNTEAFF.

V is TRBV9 and J is TRBJ2-2, with TRBD2 matching 10 bases. The J segment lost 5 bases and the V segment lost 3 bases, leaving 7 bases of the junction unmatched. The CDR3 has 16 residues. Germline CDR1 SGDLS, CDR2 YYNGEE. In nucleotides, the CDR3 is TGTGCCAGCAGCGCCTCTAGCGGGGGCCGAACCGGGGAGCTGTTTTTT. Encoded protein: CASSASSGGRTGELFF.

The V and J genes are TRBV5-6 and TRBJ2-1; no firm D call. The CDR3 is made up of 13 amino acids. Per germline, CDR1 SGHDT and CDR2 YYEEEE. Deletions cut 0 bases from V and 4 bases from J, with 5 bases between. CDR3 in DNA: TGTGCCAGCAGCTTGGGGGCGTACAATGAGCAGTTCTTC. Its protein is CASSLGAYNEQFF.

The gene calls are TRBV6-5 and TRBJ1-1; D unresolved. Germline V lookup: CDR1 MNHEY, CDR2 SVGAGI. V lost 0 bases, J lost 4 bases, and 9 bases lay in between. The CDR3 has 14 residues. The CDR3 sequence is CASSYSGRGTEAFF. CDR3 DNA sequence: TGTGCCAGCAGTTACTCCGGTCGAGGCACTGAAGCTTTCTTT.

The chain recombines TRBV7-8 with TRBJ2-1; D gene unclear. V lost 1 base to trimming and J lost 6 bases, with 13 bases between them. This CDR3 contains 15 residues. Germline V gene data show CDR1 as SGHVS and CDR2 as FQNEAQ. The CDR3 reads CASSLVHNDFNEQFF. CDR3 in DNA: TGTGCCAGCAGCTTAGTCCACAATGATTTCAATGAGCAGTTCTTC.

The genes are TRBV6-5 and TRBJ1-2; tentative D call: TRBD1 (6 bases). The CDR3 is 13 amino acids. V was trimmed by 6 bases and J by 2 bases, leaving 10 bases between them. From germline, CDR1 is MNHEY and CDR2 SVGAGI. CDR3 amino acids: CASRVDRNYGYTF. DNA for the CDR3: TGTGCCAGCAGGGTAGACAGGAACTATGGCTACACCTTC.

This rearrangement joins TRBV5-1 to TRBJ2-5; TRBD1 matches at 8 bases. The V gene's germline CDR1 is SGHRS and CDR2 YFSETQ. CDR3 length: 17 residues. Trimming took 0 bases from V and 1 from J; bases not matched to a gene: 8. This CDR3 reads CASSLAAGGGPQETQYF. DNA for the CDR3: TGCGCCAGCAGCTTGGCCGCAGGGGGCGGCCCCCAAGAGACCCAGTACTTC.

V usage is TRBV6-5 and J usage is TRBJ1-4; tentatively, D is TRBD1 (5 bases). From germline, CDR1 is MNHEY and CDR2 SVGAGI. The CDR3 spans 15 residues. Trimming took 7 bases from V and 3 from J, leaving 15 bases between them. The chain's CDR3 is CASTPMQGANEKLFF. Written as DNA, the CDR3 is TGTGCCAGCACCCCGATGCAGGGTGCTAATGAAAAACTGTTTTTT.

The chain links TRBV2 to TRBJ1-4; TRBD1 agrees at 7 bases. Germline CDR1 reads SNHLY; CDR2 reads FYNNEI. This CDR3 is 13 amino acids long. After removal of 10 bases from V and 7 bases from J, the junction contained 9 bases not matched to a gene. The CDR3 region is CATRDREFEKLFF. DNA for the CDR3: TGTGCCACCAGAGACAGGGAGTTTGAAAAACTGTTTTTT.

V is TRBV4-3 and J is TRBJ1-4; possibly TRBD1 for D (5 bases). The CDR3 is made up of 16 amino acids. The V end lost 1 base, the J end lost 4 bases, and 13 bases lay between the germline ends. Germline CDR1 LGHNA, CDR2 YSLEER. In DNA, the CDR3 is TGCGCCAGCAGCCAAGGAGTAGGACAAGTTAATGAAAAACTGTTTTTT. Encoded protein: CASSQGVGQVNEKLFF.

V and J are TRBV11-2 and TRBJ1-3, with D maybe TRBD1 (5 bases). Germline values: CDR1 SGHAT, CDR2 FQNNGV. Trimming cost V 6 bases and J 1 base, with 13 bases left between them. CDR3 length: 15 residues. In DNA, the CDR3 is TGTGCCAGCAGTTATACCTCAGGGTCTGGAAACACCATATATTTT. It yields the protein CASSYTSGSGNTIYF.

This clone was counted between two and nine times. V and J are TRBV7-3 and TRBJ1-1; perhaps TRBD1 as D (5 bases). V dropped 5 bases and J dropped 3 bases, with 13 bases sitting between them. The CDR3 loop spans 14 amino acids. Per the germline V gene, CDR1 is SGHTA and CDR2 is FQGTGA. In DNA form, the CDR3 reads TGTGCCAGCAGCCCCCAGGGCGGGGACACTGAAGCTTTCTTT. This codes for CASSPQGGDTEAFF.

This sequence joins TRBV3-1 (or the pseudogene TRBV3-2) and TRBJ2-1; D may be TRBD2 (6 bases). The germline CDR1 and CDR2 sequences are LGHDT and YNNKEL (reference sequence). There are 15 residues in the CDR3. The V gene lost 3 bases and the J gene lost 7 bases, with 16 bases spanning the gap. The DNA for the CDR3 is TGTGCCAGCAGCCAGGGACTCCAACTAGGGAATGAGCAGTTCTTC. Translated, it gives CASSQGLQLGNEQFF.

This clone was observed a single time. The chain joins TRBV5-1 to TRBJ1-2; 9 positions match TRBD1. V shed 4 bases, J shed 8 bases, and the junction held 12 bases outside the gene matches. The CDR3 contains 15 residues. Germline-derived CDR1 and CDR2 are SGHRS and YFSETQ. The CDR3 DNA is TGCGCCAGCAGCCCAAACACCGGGACAGGGAACGGCTACACCTTC. Translation gives CASSPNTGTGNGYTF. Using reference TRBV5-1 and TRBJ1-2 for the parts outside the CDR3, the full variable domain is KAGVTQTPRYLIKTRGQQVTLSCSPISGHRSVSWYQQTPGQGLQFLFEYFSETQRNKGNFPGRFSGRQFSNSRSEMNVSTLELGDSALYLCASSPNTGTGNGYTFGSGTRLTVV.

This rearrangement joins TRBV6-5 to TRBJ1-2, with D possibly TRBD1 on 5 matching bases. Trimming stripped 4 bases from V and 7 bases from J, with 16 bases between. CDR3 size: 14 residues. From germline, CDR1 is MNHEY and CDR2 SVGAGI. The CDR3: CASSLSREGAGYTF. The CDR3 DNA reads as TGTGCCAGCAGTTTGAGCAGGGAGGGCGCTGGCTACACCTTC.

The CDR3 DNA reads as TGCGCCAGCAGCTTGGATCCGGTGGGCAATCAGCCCCAGCATTTT. This codes for CASSLDPVGNQPQHF. V gene TRBV5-1 combines with J gene TRBJ1-5; D ambiguous. The germline V gene encodes CDR1 SGHRS and CDR2 YFSETQ. V gave up 0 bases and J gave up 2 bases, with 9 bases separating them. The CDR3 is 15 residues long.

This clone is a singleton in its sample. V gene TRBV9 combines with J gene TRBJ1-6; perhaps TRBD1 as D (5 bases). The V end lost 4 bases, the J end lost 7 bases, and 15 bases lay between the germline ends. The CDR3 length is 15 residues. CDR1 and CDR2 (germline): SGDLS, YYNGEE. The chain's CDR3 is CASSPQPGGNSPLHF. CDR3 nucleotide sequence: TGTGCCAGCAGCCCCCAACCTGGGGGGAATTCACCCCTCCACTTT.

This clone was found many times. This sequence joins TRBV27 and TRBJ2-7; 7 positions match TRBD1. The CDR3 runs 14 residues. The junction had 7 bases not matched to a gene; V was cut back by 6 bases and J by 2 bases. Germline V gene data show CDR1 as MNHEY and CDR2 as SMNVEV (reference sequence). The CDR3 sequence is CASREGGNPYEQYF. Written as DNA, the CDR3 is TGTGCCAGCAGAGAAGGGGGCAACCCCTACGAGCAGTACTTC.

The chain combines TRBV3-1 (or the pseudogene TRBV3-2) with TRBJ2-5, with 13 bases that match TRBD2. Germline V lookup: CDR1 LGHDT, CDR2 YNNKEL (reference sequence). This CDR3 has 16 residues. V lost 8 bases to trimming and J lost 9 bases; unmatched junction nucleotides: 15. The CDR3 nucleotides are TGTGCCAGCGGCTGGACTAGCGGGGGAGCATTTGGGGCCCAGTACTTC. Its translation is CASGWTSGGAFGAQYF.

The V call is TRBV28, the J call TRBJ2-7, with 10 bases that match TRBD1. CDR1 and CDR2 from the germline V gene are MDHEN and SYDVKM. The CDR3 length is 14 residues. V trimming: 10 bases; J trimming: 2 bases; junction bases outside the gene matches: 8. Written as DNA, the CDR3 is TGTGCCACAGGGACAGGGGCCGTTCCCTACGAGCAGTACTTC. Protein product: CATGTGAVPYEQYF.

The chain employs TRBV5-8 and TRBJ1-5; a weak D match, TRBD1 (5 bases). The CDR3 sequence is 16 residues long. V gave up 3 bases and J gave up 3 bases, with 16 bases separating them. Germline CDR1 and CDR2: SGHTS and YDEGEE. CDR3 bases: TGTGCCAGCAGCTATGACCGGGGGGGGGACAATCAGCCCCAGCATTTT. It codes for CASSYDRGGDNQPQHF.

This clone was seen once. The V gene is TRBV10-3, the J gene TRBJ1-6, with a possible D match to TRBD1 (6 bases). Germline V CDR1 and CDR2: ENHRY, SYGVKD. Trimming took off 3 bases at V and 6 bases at J, with 12 bases between the two ends. The length of the CDR3 is 15 residues. CDR3 amino acids: CAISDRDKPNSPLHF. DNA for the CDR3: TGTGCCATCAGTGATCGGGACAAGCCTAATTCACCCCTCCACTTT.

The gene calls are TRBV6-6 and TRBJ1-3; TRBD1 is a possible D gene (6 bases). The CDR3 spans 16 residues. The germline gives CDR1 MNHNY, CDR2 SVGAGI (reference sequence). V lost 4 bases and J lost 4, with 17 bases in between. The DNA of the CDR3 is TGTGCCAGCAGTTTGGACAGTCGCTTAGAAGGAAACACCATATATTTT. Its protein product is CASSLDSRLEGNTIYF.

The chain joins TRBV7-2 to TRBJ1-6; TRBD1 aligns across 11 bases. After removal of 0 bases from V and 7 bases from J, the junction contained 5 bases not matched to a gene. CDR3 length: 17 residues. The V gene's germline CDR1 is SGHTA and CDR2 FQGNSA. CDR3 sequence: CASSLAGQGVTNSPLHF. CDR3 in DNA: TGTGCCAGCAGCTTAGCGGGACAGGGGGTAACGAATTCACCCCTCCACTTT. The variable domain in full, completed from reference TRBV7-2 and TRBJ1-6, reads GAGVSQSPSNKVTEKGKDVELRCDPISGHTALYWYRQSLGQGLEFLIYFQGNSAPDKSGLPSDRFSAERTGGSVSTLTIQRTQQEDSAVYLCASSLAGQGVTNSPLHFGNGTRLTVT.

The CDR3 nucleotides read TGCAGTGCTAGAGGCGATTCACCCCTCCACTTT. As protein: CSARGDSPLHF. The rearrangement uses TRBV20-1 and TRBJ1-6; no definite D call. CDR1 and CDR2 from the germline V gene are DFQATT and SNEGSKA (reference sequence). V lost 1 base to trimming and J lost 8 bases, with 3 bases between them. The CDR3 contains 11 residues.

The gene calls are TRBV9 and TRBJ2-3; 8 positions agree with TRBD2. CDR1 SGDLS and CDR2 YYNGEE come from the germline V gene. Trimming took 3 bases from V and 2 from J; bases not matched to a gene: 2. The CDR3 contains 14 residues. The CDR3 region is CASSARGATDTQYF. DNA of the CDR3: TGTGCCAGCAGCGCGCGGGGGGCCACAGATACGCAGTATTTT.

V gene TRBV5-4 combines with J gene TRBJ2-1; D perhaps matches TRBD1 (6 bases). Trimming stripped 2 bases from V and 7 bases from J, with 16 bases between. The germline V gene has CDR1 SGHNT and CDR2 YYREEE (reference sequence). This CDR3 spans 15 amino acids. The CDR3 DNA follows: TGTGCCAGCAGCTTTGGGGGCGCGCTGGAAAATGAGCAGTTCTTC. Translated, it gives CASSFGGALENEQFF.

The chain recombines TRBV5-1 with TRBJ2-1, with a weak D call TRBD2 (5 bases). The CDR3 length is 15 residues. Germline-derived CDR1 and CDR2 are SGHRS and YFSETQ. Trimming removed 2 bases from V and 2 bases from J, with 11 bases in between. CDR3: CASSLGGHTYNEQFF. The CDR3 DNA reads as TGCGCCAGCAGCTTAGGCGGGCACACCTACAATGAGCAGTTCTTC.

The rearrangement uses TRBV10-3 and TRBJ2-7, with D possibly being TRBD1 (5 bases). CDR1 and CDR2 (germline): ENHRY, SYGVKD. Between the trimmed V and J ends, which lost 0 bases and 2 bases, there was a span of 11 bases. The CDR3 length is 15 residues. The CDR3 spells CAISESRTPTYEQYF. CDR3 nucleotide sequence: TGTGCCATCAGTGAGTCTAGGACACCCACCTACGAGCAGTACTTC.